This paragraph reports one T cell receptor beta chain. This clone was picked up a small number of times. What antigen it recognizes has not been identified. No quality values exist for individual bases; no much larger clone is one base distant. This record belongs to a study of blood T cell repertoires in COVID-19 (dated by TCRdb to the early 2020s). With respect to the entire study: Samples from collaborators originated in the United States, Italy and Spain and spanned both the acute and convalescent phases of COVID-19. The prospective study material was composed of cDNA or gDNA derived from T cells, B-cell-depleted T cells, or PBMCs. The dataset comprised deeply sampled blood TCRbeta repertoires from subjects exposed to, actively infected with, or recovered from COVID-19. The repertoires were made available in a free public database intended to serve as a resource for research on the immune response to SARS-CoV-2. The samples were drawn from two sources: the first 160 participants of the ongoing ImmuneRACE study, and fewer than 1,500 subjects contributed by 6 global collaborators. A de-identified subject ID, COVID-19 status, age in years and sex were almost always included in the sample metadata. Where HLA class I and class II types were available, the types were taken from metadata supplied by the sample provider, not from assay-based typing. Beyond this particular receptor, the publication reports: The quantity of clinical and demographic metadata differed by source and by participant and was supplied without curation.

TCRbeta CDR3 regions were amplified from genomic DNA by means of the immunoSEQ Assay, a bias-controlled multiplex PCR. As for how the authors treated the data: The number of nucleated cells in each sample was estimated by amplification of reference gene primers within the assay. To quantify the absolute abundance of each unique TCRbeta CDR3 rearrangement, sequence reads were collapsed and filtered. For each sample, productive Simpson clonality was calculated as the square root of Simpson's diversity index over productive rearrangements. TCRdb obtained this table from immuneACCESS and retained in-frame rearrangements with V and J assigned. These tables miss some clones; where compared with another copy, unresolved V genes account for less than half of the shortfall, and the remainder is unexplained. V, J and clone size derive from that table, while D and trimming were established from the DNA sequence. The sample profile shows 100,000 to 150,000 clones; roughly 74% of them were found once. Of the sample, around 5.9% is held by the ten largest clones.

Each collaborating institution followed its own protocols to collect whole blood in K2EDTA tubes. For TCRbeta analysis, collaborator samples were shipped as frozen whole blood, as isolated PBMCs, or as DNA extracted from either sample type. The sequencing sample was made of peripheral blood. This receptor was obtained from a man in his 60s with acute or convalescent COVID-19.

This receptor has the CDR3 CASLDRGKAGYTF. The nucleotide sequence is given as TGTGCCAGTTTGGACAGGGGTAAGGCGGGCTACACCTTC. Recombination joined TRBV19 with TRBJ1-2, with 9 bases aligning to TRBD1. V ends up 8 bases short and J 8 bases short, with an unmatched junction base count of 9. Including cysteine and phenylalanine, the CDR3 has 13 amino acids. The read is trimmed to its CDR3 DNA, 39 bases read in frame from base 1. As encoded in the germline V gene (reference sequence), CDR1 is LNHDA while CDR2 is SQIVND.